The subject of this entry is one TCR beta chain. At one end, the junction sequence differs from germline, possibly due to a read error. In the original workflow: Nucleated cell number was recorded as an estimate derived from reference gene primer amplification. Data came from immunoSEQ multiplex PCR; TCRdb stores just in-frame clones and leaves some out. The V and J calls and clone size come from that table; D and trimming were worked out from the DNA. Of 350,000 to 400,000 clones listed, approximately 84% are singletons. Germline-derived CDR1 and CDR2 are LGHDT and YNNKEL (reference sequence). This CDR3 is built from 12 residues. This entry is derived from a study of blood T cell repertoires in COVID-19. Study-level information: Nucleic acid was either cDNA or gDNA, and it came from T cells, B-cell-depleted T cells, or PBMCs.

Recruits, aged roughly 18 to 89 years, lived in about two dozen US areas. Before being deemed recovered, Cohort 3 donors had two negative PCRs, clearance, or symptom resolution. The rearrangement joins TRBV3-1 (or the pseudogene TRBV3-2) to TRBJ2-7; weak D call: TRBD2 (5 bases). The receptor was derived from a woman in her thirties who had recovered from COVID-19. The sample taken for sequencing was PBMCs or T cells enriched from blood (not recorded which). This CDR3 reads CASSQGELEVSF. In DNA form, the CDR3 reads TGTGCCAGCAGCCAAGGGGAACTAGAGGTGTCATTC.